This T cell receptor (beta chain) was captured in a study of T cell clones after liver transplantation. Findings and caveats of the study: Circulating graft-donor-reactive CD4 TCRbeta sequences fell significantly post-transplant in most of the 8 subjects. Compared with third party-reactive sequences, donor-reactive ones declined more, independent of withdrawal success.

This clone turned up a few times. What it recognizes is unknown. Germline values: CDR1 SGHRS, CDR2 YFSETQ. Trimming at V came to 3 bases and at J to 0 bases, leaving 3 bases not matched to a gene. The CDR3 loop spans 14 amino acids. Generated by immunoSEQ multiplex PCR, the TCRdb table keeps only in-frame clones and is missing some. The data contain over 90,000 clones, around 80% of them seen just once; the ten biggest clones take up roughly 2.8%. The clonotype was recovered from a human patient who received a liver transplant. Part of the T cells may come from the graft donor. This chain uses TRBV5-1 with TRBJ2-7, with TRBD1 matching over 7 bases. The input for sequencing was CD4+ T cells from blood, taken around 50 months after liver transplant. In nucleotides, the CDR3 is TGCGCCAGCAGCTATGGGACAGTCTCCTACGAGCAGTACTTC. Translation: CASSYGTVSYEQYF.